Detailed here is one T cell receptor (beta chain). Its specificity is unknown. The authors ran a second PCR of about 6 to 11 cycles using a sample-barcoded 5' primer and a J-beta primer mix. Individual samples furnished no less than 2.5 million CDR3-containing paired-end reads apiece. TCRdb itself ran the 5' RACE reads through MiXCR, one entry per CDR3 protein. The data contain 700,000 to 850,000 distinct CDR3 sequences, 30% to 45% of them singletons. There were healthy Caucasian individuals from Russia, aged 6 to 90, serving as donors. The study isolated at least 6.5 million PBMCs from each sample. This sample stems from a study of blood T cells in healthy people across ages. Study results and limitations: Conclusively comparing naive with antigen-experienced cells was impossible with unsorted PBMCs.

CDR1 and CDR2 (germline): SGHTA, FQGNSA. This CDR3 region has 13 residues. V shed 3 bases and J 11 bases; nucleotides not matched to a gene: 8. The chain links TRBV7-2 to TRBJ1-1; 8 nucleotides agree with TRBD1. Sequencing was performed on blood. This clonotype was sampled from a man aged 18 to 35 in good health. The CDR3 is CASSFGQGAGAFF. The DNA for the CDR3 is TGTGCCAGCAGCTTTGGGCAGGGGGCAGGGGCTTTCTTT.